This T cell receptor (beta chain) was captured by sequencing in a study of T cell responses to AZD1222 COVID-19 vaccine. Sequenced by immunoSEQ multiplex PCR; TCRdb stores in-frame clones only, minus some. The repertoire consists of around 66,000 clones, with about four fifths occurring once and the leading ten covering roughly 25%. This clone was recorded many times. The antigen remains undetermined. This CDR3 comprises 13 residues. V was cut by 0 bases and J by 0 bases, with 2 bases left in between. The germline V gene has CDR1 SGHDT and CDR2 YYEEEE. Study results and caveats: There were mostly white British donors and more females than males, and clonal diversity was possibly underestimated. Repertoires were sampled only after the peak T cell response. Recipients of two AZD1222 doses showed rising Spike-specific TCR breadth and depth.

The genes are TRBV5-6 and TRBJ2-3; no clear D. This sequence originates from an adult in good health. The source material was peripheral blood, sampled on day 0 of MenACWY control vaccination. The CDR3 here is CASSLASTDTQYF. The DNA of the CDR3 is TGTGCCAGCAGCTTGGCTAGCACAGATACGCAGTATTTT.